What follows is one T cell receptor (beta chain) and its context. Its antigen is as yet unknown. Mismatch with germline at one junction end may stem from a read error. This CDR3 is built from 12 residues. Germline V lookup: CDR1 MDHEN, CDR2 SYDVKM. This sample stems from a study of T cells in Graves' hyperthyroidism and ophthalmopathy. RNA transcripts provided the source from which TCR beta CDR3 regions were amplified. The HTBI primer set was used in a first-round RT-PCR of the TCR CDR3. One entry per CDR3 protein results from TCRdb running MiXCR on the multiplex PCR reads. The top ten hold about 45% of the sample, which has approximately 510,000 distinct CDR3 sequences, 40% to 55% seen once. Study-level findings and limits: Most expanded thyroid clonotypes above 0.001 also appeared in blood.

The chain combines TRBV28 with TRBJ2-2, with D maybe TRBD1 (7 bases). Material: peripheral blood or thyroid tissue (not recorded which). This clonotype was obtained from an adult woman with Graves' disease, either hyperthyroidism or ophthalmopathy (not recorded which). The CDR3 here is CASRTGTAGGCF. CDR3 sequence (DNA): TGTGCCAGCAGAACCGGGACAGCGGGTGGCTGTTTT. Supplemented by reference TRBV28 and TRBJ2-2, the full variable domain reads DVKVTQSSRYLVKRTGEKVFLECVQDMDHENMFWYRQDPGLGLRLIYFSYDVKMKEKGDIPEGYSVSREKKERFSLILESASTNQTSMYLCASRTGTAGGCFGEGSRLTVL.